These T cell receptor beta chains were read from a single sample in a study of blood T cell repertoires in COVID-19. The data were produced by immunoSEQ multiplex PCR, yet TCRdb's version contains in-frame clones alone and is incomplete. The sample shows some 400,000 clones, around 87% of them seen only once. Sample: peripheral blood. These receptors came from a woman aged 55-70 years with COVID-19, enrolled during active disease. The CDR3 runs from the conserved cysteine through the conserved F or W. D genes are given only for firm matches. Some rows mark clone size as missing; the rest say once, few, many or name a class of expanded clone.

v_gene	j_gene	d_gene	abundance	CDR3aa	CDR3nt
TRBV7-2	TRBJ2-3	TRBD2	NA	CASTGGPSTDTQYF	TGTGCCAGTACGGGGGGACCTAGCACAGATACGCAGTATTTT
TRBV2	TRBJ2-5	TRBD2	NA	CASIRAGVEETQYF	TGTGCCAGCATTCGGGCGGGGGTGGAGGAGACCCAGTACTTC
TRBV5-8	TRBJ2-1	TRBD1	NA	CASRDSYNEQFF	TGTGCCAGTCGGGACAGCTACAATGAGCAGTTCTTC
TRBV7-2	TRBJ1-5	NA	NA	CASSPPGAIQPQHF	TGTGCCAGCAGCCCGCCAGGGGCGATTCAGCCCCAGCATTTT
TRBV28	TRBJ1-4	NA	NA	CASSRDSRREKLFF	TGTGCCAGCAGTCGAGACAGCCGCCGAGAAAAACTGTTTTTT
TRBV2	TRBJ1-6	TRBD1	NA	CASSENDRENSPLHF	TGTGCCAGCAGTGAAAATGACAGGGAGAATTCACCCCTCCACTTT
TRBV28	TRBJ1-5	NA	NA	CASSPGLGFQPQHF	TGTGCCAGCAGTCCGGGACTGGGGTTCCAGCCCCAGCATTTT
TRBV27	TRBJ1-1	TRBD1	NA	CASSLYPQGRTEAFF	TGTGCCAGCAGTCTATACCCACAGGGGAGGACTGAAGCTTTCTTT
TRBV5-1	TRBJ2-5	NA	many	CASSLPSETQYF	TGCGCCAGCAGCTTGCCTTCGGAGACCCAGTACTTC
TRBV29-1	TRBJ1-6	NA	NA	CSDRVLDYNSPLHF	TGCAGCGACAGGGTCCTGGATTATAATTCACCCCTCCACTTT
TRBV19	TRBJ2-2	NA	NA	CASSMRGLTGELFF	TGTGCCAGTAGTATGCGGGGATTGACCGGGGAGCTGTTTTTT
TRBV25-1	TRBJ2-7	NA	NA	CASSAQWRDEQYF	TGTGCCAGCAGTGCCCAATGGAGGGACGAGCAGTACTTC
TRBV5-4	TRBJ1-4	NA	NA	CASSSGLTNEKLFF	TGTGCCAGCAGCTCTGGACTCACTAATGAAAAACTGTTTTTT
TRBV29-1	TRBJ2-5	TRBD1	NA	CSVGQGGKETQYF	TGCAGCGTGGGACAGGGGGGAAAAGAGACCCAGTACTTC
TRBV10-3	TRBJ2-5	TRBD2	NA	CAISPGTSGSSYQETQYF	TGTGCCATCAGCCCCGGGACTAGCGGGAGCTCGTACCAAGAGACCCAGTACTTC
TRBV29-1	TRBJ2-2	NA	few	CSVEVWRGTGELFF	TGCAGCGTTGAGGTCTGGCGGGGAACCGGGGAGCTGTTTTTT
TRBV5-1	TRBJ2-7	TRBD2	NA	CASSGGGLAGGRSYEQYF	TGCGCCAGCAGCGGCGGAGGGCTAGCGGGGGGCCGCTCCTACGAGCAGTACTTC
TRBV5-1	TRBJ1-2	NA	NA	CASSRSFRDTNYGYTF	TGCGCCAGCAGCCGAAGTTTCCGGGACACCAACTATGGCTACACCTTC
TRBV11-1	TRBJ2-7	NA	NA	CASSLSGGSPYEQYF	TGTGCCAGCAGCTTATCCGGCGGGTCCCCCTACGAGCAGTACTTC
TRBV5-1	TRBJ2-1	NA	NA	CASSPQLVIGEQFF	TGCGCCAGCAGCCCACAACTAGTAATTGGTGAGCAGTTCTTC
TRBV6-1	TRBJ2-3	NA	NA	CASSEFLTDTQYF	TGTGCCAGCAGTGAATTCTTGACAGATACGCAGTATTTT
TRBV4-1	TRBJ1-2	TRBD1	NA	CASSQVGTGHGYTF	TGCGCCAGCAGCCAAGTGGGGACAGGGCATGGCTACACCTTC
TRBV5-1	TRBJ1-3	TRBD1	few	CASSSGGTASGNTIYF	TGCGCCAGCAGCTCAGGGGGGACCGCGTCTGGAAACACCATATATTTT
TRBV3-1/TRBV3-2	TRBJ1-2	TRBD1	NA	CASSRGQGYGYTF	TGTGCCAGCAGCCGAGGACAGGGCTATGGCTACACCTTC
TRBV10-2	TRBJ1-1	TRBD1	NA	CASSPGGNTEAFF	TGCGCCAGCAGCCCAGGGGGCAACACTGAAGCTTTCTTT
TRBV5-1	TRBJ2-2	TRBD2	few	CASSFLTSGGAALNTGELFF	TGCGCCAGCAGCTTTTTGACTAGCGGGGGGGCCGCGTTGAATACCGGGGAGCTGTTTTTT
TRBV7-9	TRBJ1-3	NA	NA	CASSSLTDLYF	TGTGCCAGCAGCAGCTTGACAGACTTGTATTTT
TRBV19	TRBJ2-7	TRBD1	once	CASRGIRDRTYEQYF	TGTGCCAGTAGGGGGATAAGGGACAGAACCTACGAGCAGTACTTC
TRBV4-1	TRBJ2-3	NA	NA	CASSPRRGTDTQYF	TGCGCCAGCAGCCCCCGTCGAGGCACAGATACGCAGTATTTT
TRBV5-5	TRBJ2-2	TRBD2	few	CASSNLAANTGELFF	TGTGCCAGCAGCAATCTAGCGGCGAACACCGGGGAGCTGTTTTTT
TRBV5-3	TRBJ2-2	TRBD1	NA	CARSLEGTGTHFANTGELFF	TGTGCCAGAAGCTTGGAAGGGACAGGGACCCATTTTGCGAACACCGGGGAGCTGTTTTTT
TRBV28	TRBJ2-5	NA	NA	CASRGQETQYF	TGTGCCAGCCGGGGCCAAGAGACCCAGTACTTC
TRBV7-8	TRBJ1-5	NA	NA	CASRNSGQGRNQPQHF	TGTGCCAGCCGGAATTCCGGCCAGGGTCGCAATCAGCCCCAGCATTTT
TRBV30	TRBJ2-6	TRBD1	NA	CAWSRGSGANVLTF	TGTGCCTGGAGCAGGGGGTCTGGGGCCAACGTCCTGACTTTC
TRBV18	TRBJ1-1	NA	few	CASSRTANTEAFF	TGTGCCAGCTCCCGGACAGCGAACACTGAAGCTTTCTTT
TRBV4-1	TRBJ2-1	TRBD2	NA	CASSQVSSGGRREQFF	TGCGCCAGCAGCCAAGTCTCTAGCGGGGGAAGAAGGGAGCAGTTCTTC
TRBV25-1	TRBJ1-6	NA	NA	CASSVRDRPQKGSPLHF	TGTGCCAGCAGTGTAAGAGACAGGCCCCAAAAGGGTTCACCCCTCCACTTT
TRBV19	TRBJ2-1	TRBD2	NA	CASTTKGTSGDNEQFF	TGTGCCAGTACGACCAAGGGGACTAGCGGGGACAATGAGCAGTTCTTC
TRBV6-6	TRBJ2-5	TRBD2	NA	CASSYVSGGWETQYF	TGTGCCAGCAGTTACGTCAGCGGGGGGTGGGAGACCCAGTACTTC
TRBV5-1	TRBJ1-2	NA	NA	CASSLDSGRGSGYTF	TGCGCCAGCAGCTTGGATAGTGGCAGGGGAAGCGGCTACACCTTC
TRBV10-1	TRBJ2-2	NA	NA	CASSPRRNTGELFF	TGCGCCAGCAGCCCCCGTCGGAACACCGGGGAGCTGTTTTTT
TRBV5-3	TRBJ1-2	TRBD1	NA	CASNHRGNKYGYTF	TGTGCCAGTAACCACAGGGGAAACAAGTATGGCTACACCTTC
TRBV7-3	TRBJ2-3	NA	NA	CASSLGFRVDTQYF	TGTGCCAGCAGCTTAGGGTTCCGGGTGGATACGCAGTATTTT
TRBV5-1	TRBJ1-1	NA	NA	CASSLEYGQRNTEAFF	TGCGCCAGCAGCTTGGAGTATGGGCAGAGGAACACTGAAGCTTTCTTT
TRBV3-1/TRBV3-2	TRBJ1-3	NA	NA	CASSPQRNTIYF	TGTGCCAGCAGCCCTCAGAGAAACACCATATATTTT
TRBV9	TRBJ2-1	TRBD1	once	CASSVEGQGSEQFF	TGTGCCAGCAGCGTAGAGGGACAGGGTAGTGAGCAGTTCTTC